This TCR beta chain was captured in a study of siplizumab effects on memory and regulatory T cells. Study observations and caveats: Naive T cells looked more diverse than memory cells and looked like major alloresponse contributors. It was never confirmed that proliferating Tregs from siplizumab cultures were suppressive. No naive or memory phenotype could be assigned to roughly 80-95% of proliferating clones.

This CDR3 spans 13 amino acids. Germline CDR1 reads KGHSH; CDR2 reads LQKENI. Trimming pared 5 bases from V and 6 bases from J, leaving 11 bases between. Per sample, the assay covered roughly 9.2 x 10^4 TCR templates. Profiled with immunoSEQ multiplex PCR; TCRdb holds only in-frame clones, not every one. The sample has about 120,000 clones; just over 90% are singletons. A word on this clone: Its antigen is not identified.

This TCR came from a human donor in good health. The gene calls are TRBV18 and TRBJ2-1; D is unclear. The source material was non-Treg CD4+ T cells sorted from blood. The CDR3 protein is CASSAKWGNEQFF. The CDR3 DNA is TGTGCCAGCTCAGCCAAGTGGGGCAATGAGCAGTTCTTC. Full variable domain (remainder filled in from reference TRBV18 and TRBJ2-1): NAGVMQNPRHLVRRRGQEARLRCSPMKGHSHVYWYRQLPEEGLKFMVYLQKENIIDESGMPKERFSAEFPKEGPSILRIQQVVRGDSAAYFCASSAKWGNEQFFGPGTRLTVL.